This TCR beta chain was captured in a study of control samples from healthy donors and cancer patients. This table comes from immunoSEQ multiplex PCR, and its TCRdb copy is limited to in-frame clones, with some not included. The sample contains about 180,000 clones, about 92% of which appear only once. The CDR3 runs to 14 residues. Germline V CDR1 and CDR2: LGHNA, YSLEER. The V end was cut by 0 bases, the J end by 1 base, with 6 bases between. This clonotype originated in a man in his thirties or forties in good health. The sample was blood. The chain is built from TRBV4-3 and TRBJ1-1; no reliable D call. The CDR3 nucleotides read TGCGCCAGCAGCCAAGAACATCCGAACACTGAAGCTTTCTTT. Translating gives CASSQEHPNTEAFF.